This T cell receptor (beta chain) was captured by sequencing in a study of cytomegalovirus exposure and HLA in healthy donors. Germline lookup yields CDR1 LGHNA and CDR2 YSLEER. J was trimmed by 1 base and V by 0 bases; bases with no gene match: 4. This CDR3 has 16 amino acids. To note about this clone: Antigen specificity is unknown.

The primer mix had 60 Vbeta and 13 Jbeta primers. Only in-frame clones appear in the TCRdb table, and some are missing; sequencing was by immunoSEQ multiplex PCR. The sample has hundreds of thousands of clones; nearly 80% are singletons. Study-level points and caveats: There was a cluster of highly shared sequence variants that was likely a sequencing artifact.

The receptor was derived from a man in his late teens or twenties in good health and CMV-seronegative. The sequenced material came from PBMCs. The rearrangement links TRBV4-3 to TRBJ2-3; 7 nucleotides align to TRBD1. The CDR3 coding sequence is TGCGCCAGCAGCCAAGATATCCAGGGGGGCACAGATACGCAGTATTTT. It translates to CASSQDIQGGTDTQYF.